This T cell receptor beta chain was sequenced in a study of OX40 agonist ivuxolimab in advanced cancers. Study information: Each dose-escalation patient presented with hepatocellular carcinoma, melanoma, renal cell or head and neck cancer.

The assay was immunoSEQ multiplex PCR, and TCRdb's table has in-frame clones only and misses some. The sample contains fewer than 200,000 clones, 94% of which appear only once. The input for sequencing was CD4+ or CD8+ T cells sorted from blood, taken in a trial of the OX40 agonist ivuxolimab. The TCR originated in an adult with an advanced solid tumor such as melanoma, head and neck, liver or kidney cancer.

The CDR3 nucleotides are TGTGCCAGCAGCGAAACACCGGGACAGAACTATGGCTACACCTTC. Its translation: CASSETPGQNYGYTF. The chain employs TRBV6-1 and TRBJ1-2; TRBD1 matches 7 bases. The CDR3 consists of 15 residues. With V trimmed by 6 bases and J by 2 bases, 9 bases remained unmatched. The V gene's germline CDR1 is MNHNS and CDR2 SASEGT.